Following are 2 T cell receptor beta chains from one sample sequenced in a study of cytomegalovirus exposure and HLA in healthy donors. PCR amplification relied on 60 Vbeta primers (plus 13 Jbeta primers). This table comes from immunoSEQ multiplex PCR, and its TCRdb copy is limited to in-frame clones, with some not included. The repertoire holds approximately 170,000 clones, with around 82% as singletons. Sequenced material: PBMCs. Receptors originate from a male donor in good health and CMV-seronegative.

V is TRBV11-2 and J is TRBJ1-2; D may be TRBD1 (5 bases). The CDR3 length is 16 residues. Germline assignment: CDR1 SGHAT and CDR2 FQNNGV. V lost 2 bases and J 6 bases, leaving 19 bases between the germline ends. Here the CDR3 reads CASSLWGGRGVHGYTF. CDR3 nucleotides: TGTGCCAGCAGCTTATGGGGAGGGCGGGGCGTTCATGGCTACACCTTC.

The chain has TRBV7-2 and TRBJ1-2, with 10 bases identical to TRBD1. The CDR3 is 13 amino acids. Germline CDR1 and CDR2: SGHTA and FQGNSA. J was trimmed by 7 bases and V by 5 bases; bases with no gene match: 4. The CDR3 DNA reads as TGTGCCAGCAGCGAGGACAGGGGGGGTGGCTACACCTTC. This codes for CASSEDRGGGYTF.